This T cell receptor (beta chain) came from a study of CD8 T cells in ankylosing spondylitis. Study outcomes and limitations: As for the disease-linked clones, they showed a CD8+ phenotype and occurred at relatively low frequencies in peripheral blood. Significantly higher representation of disease-linked clones was reported for matched ankylosing spondylitis synovial fluid.

Libraries for TCR beta were made by quantitative 5'-RACE with molecular barcodes. TCRdb reanalysed the 5' RACE reads using MiXCR and keeps one entry per CDR3 protein. The table includes 350,000 or so distinct CDR3 sequences, 14% to 15% detected once. Comments on this clonotype: Its antigen is still unknown.

This CDR3 has 15 residues. The V and J ends lost 3 bases and 4 bases, in that order; junction bases with no gene match: 9. The germline V gene has CDR1 DFQATT and CDR2 SNEGSKA (reference sequence). The origin of this receptor is a male donor with ankylosing spondylitis or in good health (not recorded which). Input material: blood, either unsorted or a sorted T cell fraction (not recorded which). V gene TRBV20-1 combines with J gene TRBJ2-3; TRBD2 aligns across 8 bases. CDR3 sequence: CSARAASGQSDTQYF. DNA for the CDR3: TGCAGTGCTAGGGCGGCTAGCGGGCAGTCAGATACGCAGTATTTT.